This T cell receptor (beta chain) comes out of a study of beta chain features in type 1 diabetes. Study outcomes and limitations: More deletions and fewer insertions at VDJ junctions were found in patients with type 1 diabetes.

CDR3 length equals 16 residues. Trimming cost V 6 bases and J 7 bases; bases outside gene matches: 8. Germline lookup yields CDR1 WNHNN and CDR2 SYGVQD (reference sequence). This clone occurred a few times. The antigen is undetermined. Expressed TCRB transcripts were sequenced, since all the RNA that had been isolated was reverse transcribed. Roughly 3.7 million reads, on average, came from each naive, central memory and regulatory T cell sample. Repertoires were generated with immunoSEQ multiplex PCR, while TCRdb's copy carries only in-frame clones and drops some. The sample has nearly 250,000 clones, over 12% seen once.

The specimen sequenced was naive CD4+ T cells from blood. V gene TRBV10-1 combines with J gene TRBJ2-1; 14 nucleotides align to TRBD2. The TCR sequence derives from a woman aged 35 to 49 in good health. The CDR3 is CASSDGTSGGRNEQFF. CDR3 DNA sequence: TGCGCCAGCAGCGACGGGACTAGCGGGGGCCGAAATGAGCAGTTCTTC.